This TCR beta chain derives from a study of identical twins. This clonotype came up a few times. TCRdb reanalysed the 5' RACE reads using MiXCR and keeps one entry per CDR3 protein. The table includes about 530,000 distinct CDR3 sequences, 20% to 25% detected once. These sequences were also reported in another study, on yellow fever vaccine responses in identical twins.

Sequencing was done on a sample of CD4+ T cells sorted from blood. The clonotype originates from a woman aged 18-29 years in good health.

The CDR3 loop reads CASSEIQNYGYTF. CDR3 in DNA: TGTGCCAGCAGTGAAATACAGAACTATGGCTACACCTTC. This sequence joins TRBV6-1 and TRBJ1-2; D is unclear. This CDR3 has 13 amino acids. Germline-derived CDR1 and CDR2 are MNHNS and SASEGT. Trimming stripped 2 bases from V and 2 bases from J, with 6 bases between.